This T cell receptor (beta chain) is from a study of identical twins. This clonotype has a handful of counts. The germline gives CDR1 MNHEY, CDR2 SVGAGI. V dropped 3 bases and J dropped 1 base, with 12 bases sitting between them. The CDR3 is 16 amino acids. TCRdb called the 5' RACE reads again in MiXCR, with one record for every CDR3 protein. The table shows about 730,000 distinct CDR3 sequences, with 21% occurring only once. These data also formed part of another study, on T cells expressing NK-cell markers.

This clonotype was sampled from a woman aged 18-29 years in good health. Sequenced input: PBMCs. The rearrangement joins TRBV6-5 to TRBJ2-2, with D perhaps matching TRBD1 (5 bases). Written as DNA, the CDR3 is TGTGCCAGCAGTTATTGGTCAGGGTGGAACACCGGGGAGCTGTTTTTT. Translating gives CASSYWSGWNTGELFF.